Below are 11 T cell receptor beta chains sequenced from a single sample in a study of blood T cell repertoires in COVID-19. The protocol was immunoSEQ multiplex PCR, while the TCRdb copy is restricted to in-frame clones and leaves out a portion. The repertoire has 120,000 to 150,000 clones, 75% to 90% of them found once; the top ten carry roughly 4%. Sequencing was carried out using peripheral blood. Receptors originate from a woman older than 75 with acute or convalescent COVID-19.

The gene calls are TRBV10-2 and TRBJ2-7; D gene ambiguous. The CDR3 has 13 amino acids. V was clipped by 6 bases and J by 0 bases, with 9 bases between them. CDR1 is WSHSY, CDR2 SAAADI, per germline. CDR3 nucleotide sequence: TGCGCCAGCAGCCCCGGGTCCTCCTACGAGCAGTACTTC. Translation gives CASSPGSSYEQYF.

The chain carries TRBV13 and TRBJ2-7; D possibly corresponds to TRBD1 (6 bases). CDR1 and CDR2 from the germline V gene are PRHDT and FYEKMQ (reference sequence). The CDR3 extends over 14 amino acids. Trimming took 1 base from V and 3 from J, leaving 10 bases between them. CDR3 coding DNA: TGTGCCAGCAGCTTAGTGGGACAATACTACGAGCAGTACTTC. Protein: CASSLVGQYYEQYF.

The CDR3 DNA reads TGTGCCAGCAGCCCAGACTTCAGGGCCGAGCAGTACTTC. Protein: CASSPDFRAEQYF. The chain has TRBV6-5 and TRBJ2-7, with TRBD1 as a possible D gene (5 bases). This CDR3 region has 13 residues. V was shortened by 6 bases and J by 6 bases, with 15 bases between the two germline ends. Germline V lookup: CDR1 MNHEY, CDR2 SVGAGI.

The chain has TRBV29-1 and TRBJ2-7; D perhaps matches TRBD1 (6 bases). CDR3 length equals 12 residues. Germline CDR1 and CDR2: SQVTM and ANQGSEA. Trimming took 4 bases from V and 2 from J, leaving 9 bases between them. The CDR3 nucleotides are TGCAGCGTTGCCAGGGGTCCCTACGAGCAGTACTTC. Translated: CSVARGPYEQYF.

This clone came up a few times. The chain recombines TRBV5-1 with TRBJ2-7; TRBD1 might be the D (5 bases). Trimming took off 2 bases at V and 4 bases at J, with 13 bases between the two ends. This CDR3 has 14 amino acids. Germline values: CDR1 SGHRS, CDR2 YFSETQ. The chain's CDR3 is CASSLVTDQYEQYF. CDR3 in DNA: TGCGCCAGCAGCTTAGTGACAGATCAATACGAGCAGTACTTC.

This clone is a singleton in its sample. This CDR3 is CATSDTGLSTDTQYF. The DNA for the CDR3 is TGTGCCACCAGTGACACGGGACTATCCACAGATACGCAGTATTTT. The chain joins TRBV24-1 to TRBJ2-3, with 7 nucleotides matching TRBD2. Germline-derived CDR1 and CDR2 are KGHDR and SFDVKD. The CDR3 covers 15 residues. After removal of 4 bases from V and 2 bases from J, the junction contained 5 bases not matched to a gene.

This clone has a count of ten or more. This rearrangement joins TRBV15 to TRBJ1-2; D is undetermined. Germline V lookup: CDR1 LNHNV, CDR2 YYDKDF (reference sequence). V was cut by 9 bases and J by 9 bases, with 20 bases left in between. This CDR3 spans 13 amino acids. CDR3 nucleotide sequence: TGTGCCACGACCCGCCGGGTTGGAGTGAGCTACACCTTC. Its protein product is CATTRRVGVSYTF.

The chain uses TRBV4-1 and TRBJ2-7, with D possibly TRBD1 on 6 matching bases. The CDR3 has 15 amino acids. Germline assignment: CDR1 MGHRA and CDR2 YSYEKL. The V and J ends lost 3 bases and 1 base respectively, with 13 bases between them. The chain's CDR3 is CASSQPTGQSYEQYF. CDR3 in DNA: TGCGCCAGCAGCCAGCCGACAGGCCAATCCTACGAGCAGTACTTC.

This chain joins TRBV19 and TRBJ2-7, with 9 bases that match TRBD1. The CDR3 has 17 amino acids. After removal of 0 bases from V and 2 bases from J, the junction contained 8 bases not matched to a gene. Germline V gene lookup returns CDR1 LNHDA and CDR2 SQIVND (reference sequence). CDR3 amino acids: CASSIDAGGTGTYEQYF. As DNA, the CDR3 is TGTGCCAGTAGTATAGATGCGGGCGGGACAGGGACCTACGAGCAGTACTTC.

The rearrangement joins TRBV28 to TRBJ1-2; 8 bases map to TRBD1. CDR1 is MDHEN, CDR2 SYDVKM, per germline. With V trimmed by 6 bases and J by 4 bases, 10 bases remained unmatched. The CDR3 is 15 amino acids. CDR3 in DNA: TGTGCCAGCAGCCGCTACGGGACAGGACCCTATGGCTACACCTTC. This gives the protein CASSRYGTGPYGYTF.

The V call is TRBV5-8, the J call TRBJ2-5; 8 positions agree with TRBD2. V was pared by 0 bases and J by 5 bases, with 3 bases of the junction left unmatched. The germline V gene has CDR1 SGHTS and CDR2 YDEGEE. The CDR3 loop spans 14 amino acids. DNA of the CDR3: TGTGCCAGCAGCTTGGCCGCGGGGGGCGAGACCCAGTACTTC. Amino acids: CASSLAAGGETQYF.